The present T cell receptor (beta chain) was sequenced within a study of T-cell reconstitution after alpha-beta-depleted transplantation in children. Preparation of the TCRbeta library used unique molecular identifiers. TCRdb used MiXCR to reprocess the PCR reads, holding one entry per CDR3 protein. The data show 200,000 or so distinct CDR3 sequences, approximately 7% seen once. This clonotype has a count of ten or more. What it binds is unknown. Looked up from germline, CDR1 is SGHRS and CDR2 is YFSETQ. V lost 3 bases and J lost 2; bases outside the gene matches: 6. The CDR3 contains 15 residues. Study-wide results and caveats: Alpha-beta T cells present about two months after transplant were reported to originate from several hundred expanded graft clones. By one year post-transplant, T-cell counts and diversity largely arose from T cells that were newly produced. Surviving recipient T cells and thymic progenitors accounted for the high day-60 TCRbeta diversity observed in some patients.

The specimen was PBMCs, collected before TCRalphabeta/CD19-depleted stem cell transplant. This rearrangement joins TRBV5-1 to TRBJ2-5, with 8 bases lining up with TRBD1. This clonotype was obtained from a boy aged 2 to 9 with acute lymphoblastic leukemia, due to receive a stem cell transplant. CDR3 bases: TGCGCCAGCAGCTCCGAGGACAGGGAACAAGAGACCCAGTACTTC. Encoded protein: CASSSEDREQETQYF.